Presented here are 2 T cell receptor beta chains from one specimen sequenced in a study of technical replicates of blood from a few donors. The assay was immunoSEQ multiplex PCR, and TCRdb's table has in-frame clones only and misses some. The data hold roughly 68,000 clones, with around 90% observed a single time. Sequenced material: PBMCs. These receptors all come from a human donor in good health. Some clones in this sample may be carry-over from other donors' samples.

There are a few counts of this clone. This chain uses TRBV15 with TRBJ2-3, with a tentative D call TRBD2 (6 bases). This CDR3 region has 14 residues. V gave up 4 bases and J gave up 14 bases, with 22 bases separating them. CDR1 is LNHNV, CDR2 YYDKDF, per germline (reference sequence). In DNA form, the CDR3 reads TGTGCCACCAGCACCCCCCAGCTAGGCGGGGATCGGTATTTT. It translates to CATSTPQLGGDRYF.

V is TRBV6-5 and J is TRBJ2-7, with unresolved D. This CDR3 is 13 amino acids long. V shed 8 bases and J shed 6 bases, with 17 bases lying between them. From germline, CDR1 is MNHEY and CDR2 SVGAGI. The CDR3 loop is CASQPISLSEQYF. The CDR3 DNA reads TGTGCCAGCCAACCCATTAGCTTATCCGAGCAGTACTTC.